These 25 T cell receptor beta chains share one sample of origin, sequenced in a study of T cell responses to AZD1222 COVID-19 vaccine (dated by TCRdb to about 2021). The meaning of the sample's time point label: about 28 days (+/-7) after the second vaccine dose. The library was prepared using the immunoSEQ multiplex PCR assay. Here the immuneACCESS table is served through TCRdb, limited to in-frame sequences with V and J called. Missing clones are a known gap in these copies; in checked studies unresolved V genes cover under half, and the rest lacks a known reason. This sample has fewer than 200,000 clones in its table, and around 87% of those were observed once. 4% to 5.5% of the sample comes from the top ten. The specimen comprised peripheral blood, sampled 28 days after the second AZD1222 dose. The receptors derive from an adult who received the AZD1222 COVID-19 vaccine.

For the CDR3, the DNA is TGTGCCAGCAAGATATGGGGAGTGCGAGGATCACCCCTCCACTTT. Its translation is CASKIWGVRGSPLHF. This chain links TRBV27 with TRBJ1-6; no clear D gene. The CDR3 sequence is 15 residues long. The ends were cut back, 7 bases at V and 10 bases at J, with 20 bases in the middle. Germline V CDR1 and CDR2: MNHEY, SMNVEV (reference sequence).

The chain carries TRBV30 and TRBJ2-7; 7 nucleotides align to TRBD1. Germline V lookup: CDR1 GTSNPN, CDR2 SVGIG (reference sequence). This CDR3 region has 13 residues. V lost 3 bases, J lost 2 bases, and 4 bases stayed unmatched. As DNA, the CDR3 is TGTGCCTGGAGCAAGGGACAGCCCTACGAGCAGTACTTC. This gives the protein CAWSKGQPYEQYF.

V usage is TRBV5-6 and J usage is TRBJ1-1; weak D call: TRBD1 (5 bases). CDR3 length: 14 amino acids. Germline V gives CDR1 SGHDT, CDR2 YYEEEE. The V and J ends lost 4 bases and 1 base respectively, with 11 bases between them. CDR3 in DNA: TGTGCCAGCAGCCCAGGGTTGGCGAACACTGAAGCTTTCTTT. Translating it yields CASSPGLANTEAFF.

This clone was seen a few times. The chain has TRBV10-3 and TRBJ1-2, with D possibly TRBD1 on 6 matching bases. Germline values: CDR1 ENHRY, CDR2 SYGVKD. The CDR3 length is 14 residues. V lost 6 bases and J 4 bases, leaving 15 bases between the germline ends. The CDR3 spells CAISPPGAVYGYTF. The CDR3 DNA reads as TGTGCCATCAGCCCCCCAGGGGCCGTCTATGGCTACACCTTC.

This chain joins TRBV30 and TRBJ2-2; a possible D gene is TRBD2 (5 bases). Germline V lookup: CDR1 GTSNPN, CDR2 SVGIG (reference sequence). This CDR3 has 12 residues. V gave up 3 bases and J gave up 5 bases, with 7 bases separating them. The CDR3 DNA is TGTGCCTGGAGCTCGGGGACCGGGGAGCTGTTTTTT. It encodes CAWSSGTGELFF.

The V and J genes are TRBV5-1 and TRBJ2-7; TRBD2 is a possible D gene (5 bases). The germline CDR1 and CDR2 sequences are SGHRS and YFSETQ. V lost 2 bases and J 2 bases, leaving 11 bases between the germline ends. This CDR3 is built from 14 residues. The CDR3 coding sequence is TGCGCCAGCAGCTTAGCGAGCGGAACCTACGAGCAGTACTTC. This codes for CASSLASGTYEQYF.

For the CDR3, the DNA is TGTGCCTGGAGTGTGTGGCAGGGGGGTCCCCTGGGTGAAAAACTGTTTTTT. It yields the protein CAWSVWQGGPLGEKLFF. The V gene is TRBV30, the J gene TRBJ1-4; 7 nucleotides line up with TRBD1. The CDR3 length is 17 residues. Germline lookup yields CDR1 GTSNPN and CDR2 SVGIG (reference sequence). J gave up 7 bases and V 0 bases, and 14 bases lay outside the gene matches.

This CDR3 is CATSDLKGTTEAFF. CDR3 nucleotide sequence: TGTGCCACCAGTGATTTGAAAGGGACGACTGAAGCTTTCTTT. The chain joins TRBV24-1 to TRBJ1-1; tentatively, D is TRBD1 (5 bases). Per the germline V gene, CDR1 is KGHDR and CDR2 is SFDVKD. V was cut by 0 bases and J by 5 bases, with 9 bases left in between. The CDR3 contains 14 residues.

CDR3 sequence reads: CASSLAFSDPTGELFF. CDR3 nucleotide sequence: TGTGCCAGCAGCTTGGCCTTTAGCGATCCCACCGGGGAGCTGTTTTTT. The chain has TRBV5-4 and TRBJ2-2, with D tentatively TRBD2 (5 bases). The CDR3 spans 16 residues. Germline V gene sequence: CDR1 SGHNT, CDR2 YYREEE (reference sequence). The V gene lost 0 bases and the J gene lost 4 bases, with 13 bases spanning the gap.

The V gene is TRBV27, the J gene TRBJ1-5; D is unresolved. Germline V gene data show CDR1 as MNHEY and CDR2 as SMNVEV (reference sequence). V was trimmed by 3 bases and J by 0 bases, leaving 18 bases between them. The CDR3 totals 18 residues. CDR3 protein: CASSFKGSQPDSNQPQHF. For the CDR3, the DNA is TGTGCCAGCAGTTTTAAGGGCAGTCAACCCGATAGCAATCAGCCCCAGCATTTT.

The J gene is TRBJ2-2, the V gene TRBV10-2, with D possibly matching TRBD1 (6 bases). Trimming took 9 bases from V and 5 from J, leaving 16 bases between them. Germline V CDR1 and CDR2: WSHSY, SAAADI. This CDR3 region has 14 residues. The CDR3 bases are TGCGCCAGTGAGGACCGGGACACAACCGGGGAGCTGTTTTTT. It translates to CASEDRDTTGELFF.

This chain connects TRBV6-5 to TRBJ1-2, with D unresolved. Germline V gene data show CDR1 as MNHEY and CDR2 as SVGAGI. V was trimmed by 2 bases and J by 4 bases, leaving 17 bases between them. This CDR3 region has 16 residues. Written as DNA, the CDR3 is TGTGCCAGCAGTTACGGCGAACTTTCAACCCTCTATGGCTACACCTTC. It is translated as CASSYGELSTLYGYTF.

The CDR3 coding sequence is TGTGCCACCAGTGGGACAGGGAGAGCCAAAAACATTCAGTACTTC. The encoded protein is CATSGTGRAKNIQYF. This sequence joins TRBV24-1 and TRBJ2-4; 8 bases match TRBD1. Germline V gene sequence: CDR1 KGHDR, CDR2 SFDVKD. The V gene end was trimmed by 5 bases and the J gene end by 0 bases; junction bases not matched to a gene: 2. The CDR3 spans 15 residues.

The V gene is TRBV4-2, the J gene TRBJ2-2; no clear D. The CDR3 sequence is 16 residues long. The ends were cut back, 0 bases at V and 3 bases at J, with 11 bases in the middle. Germline V gives CDR1 LGHNA, CDR2 YNFKEQ. The CDR3 spells CASSQDRSSYTGELFF. As DNA, the CDR3 is TGTGCCAGCAGCCAAGATAGGAGTAGCTACACCGGGGAGCTGTTTTTT.

The V and J genes are TRBV14 and TRBJ1-2; D unclear. The CDR3 runs 13 residues. The germline V gene encodes CDR1 SGHDN and CDR2 FVKESK. Trimming removed 4 bases from V and 8 bases from J, with 14 bases in between. DNA for the CDR3: TGTGCCAGCAGCCCCTTTGGTAGTCTCGGCTACACCTTC. It yields the protein CASSPFGSLGYTF.

The J gene is TRBJ1-5, the V gene TRBV30; 7 nucleotides line up with TRBD1. CDR1 GTSNPN and CDR2 SVGIG come from the germline V gene (reference sequence). This CDR3 is 15 amino acids long. The junction had 7 bases not matched to a gene; V was cut back by 3 bases and J by 2 bases. The CDR3 protein is CAWRHRGQGNQPQHF. The CDR3 coding sequence is TGTGCCTGGAGGCACAGGGGCCAAGGCAATCAGCCCCAGCATTTT.

The genes are TRBV5-6 and TRBJ2-1; TRBD2 aligns across 11 bases. The CDR3 totals 14 residues. Trimming took 5 bases from V and 8 from J; bases not matched to a gene: 6. Germline V CDR1 and CDR2: SGHDT, YYEEEE. CDR3 sequence: CASSYGLAGDEQFF. Here the CDR3 DNA reads TGTGCCAGCAGTTACGGACTAGCGGGCGATGAGCAGTTCTTC.

The gene calls are TRBV25-1 and TRBJ1-6; no clear D gene. Per germline, CDR1 MGHDK and CDR2 SYGVNS. V lost 0 bases, J lost 7 bases, and 10 bases lay in between. This CDR3 is built from 15 residues. CDR3 residues: CASSEYSGNNSPLHF. CDR3 bases: TGTGCCAGCAGTGAATACTCAGGCAACAATTCACCCCTCCACTTT.

This rearrangement joins TRBV6-5 to TRBJ2-2, with D possibly TRBD2 on 5 matching bases. Germline V CDR1 and CDR2: MNHEY, SVGAGI. CDR3 size: 14 residues. Trimming shortened V by 6 bases and J by 7 bases, and 15 bases separated the two germline ends. The CDR3 DNA sequence: TGTGCCAGCAGGACCGGGATTGACATCGGGGAGCTGTTTTTT. It codes for CASRTGIDIGELFF.

The CDR3 here is CATSDDQRPSNQPQHF. CDR3 DNA sequence: TGTGCCACCAGTGACGATCAGCGTCCTAGCAATCAGCCCCAGCATTTT. The chain carries TRBV24-1 and TRBJ1-5; no reliable D call. The CDR3 contains 16 residues. V lost 4 bases, J lost 0 bases, and 12 bases lay in between. Looked up from germline, CDR1 is KGHDR and CDR2 is SFDVKD.

In this sample, this clone turned up a few times. The genes are TRBV7-9 and TRBJ1-1; TRBD1 might be the D (6 bases). CDR1 is SEHNR, CDR2 FQNEAQ, per germline (reference sequence). CDR3 size: 17 residues. Trimming left V 6 bases short and J 1 base short, with 21 bases between. CDR3 loop: CASSPRGHGWENTEAFF. The CDR3 DNA reads as TGTGCCAGCAGTCCCAGGGGACACGGATGGGAGAACACTGAAGCTTTCTTT.

This chain connects TRBV5-1 to TRBJ2-1; maybe TRBD1 (6 bases). The CDR3 is made up of 15 amino acids. The ends were cut back, 4 bases at V and 8 bases at J, with 19 bases in the middle. Germline V CDR1 and CDR2: SGHRS, YFSETQ. The CDR3 coding sequence is TGCGCCAGCAGCACCACTAGGGGGACCCCCTATGAGCAGTTCTTC. It yields the protein CASSTTRGTPYEQFF.

The genes are TRBV5-4 and TRBJ1-2; no definite D call. This CDR3 region has 12 residues. Trimming shortened V by 4 bases and J by 4 bases, and 8 bases separated the two germline ends. Germline V gene sequence: CDR1 SGHNT, CDR2 YYREEE (reference sequence). The CDR3 region has the DNA TGTGCCAGCAGCCCGGATACCTATGGCTACACCTTC. Amino acid sequence: CASSPDTYGYTF.

This clone was detected only a few times. This chain uses TRBV19 with TRBJ1-4; tentatively, D is TRBD1 (6 bases). V lost 7 bases, J lost 8 bases, and 8 bases lay in between. This CDR3 is built from 11 residues. CDR1 and CDR2 from the germline V gene are LNHDA and SQIVND (reference sequence). The CDR3 nucleotides read TGTGCCAGTAATCAGGGGGAAAAACTGTTTTTT. Protein: CASNQGEKLFF.

V and J are TRBV4-3 and TRBJ1-1; TRBD1 aligns across 9 bases. CDR3 size: 15 residues. After removal of 0 bases from V and 5 bases from J, the junction contained 4 bases not matched to a gene. The germline gives CDR1 LGHNA, CDR2 YSLEER. CDR3 region: CASSQENRGRTEAFF. CDR3 DNA sequence: TGCGCCAGCAGCCAAGAGAACAGGGGGCGAACTGAAGCTTTCTTT.